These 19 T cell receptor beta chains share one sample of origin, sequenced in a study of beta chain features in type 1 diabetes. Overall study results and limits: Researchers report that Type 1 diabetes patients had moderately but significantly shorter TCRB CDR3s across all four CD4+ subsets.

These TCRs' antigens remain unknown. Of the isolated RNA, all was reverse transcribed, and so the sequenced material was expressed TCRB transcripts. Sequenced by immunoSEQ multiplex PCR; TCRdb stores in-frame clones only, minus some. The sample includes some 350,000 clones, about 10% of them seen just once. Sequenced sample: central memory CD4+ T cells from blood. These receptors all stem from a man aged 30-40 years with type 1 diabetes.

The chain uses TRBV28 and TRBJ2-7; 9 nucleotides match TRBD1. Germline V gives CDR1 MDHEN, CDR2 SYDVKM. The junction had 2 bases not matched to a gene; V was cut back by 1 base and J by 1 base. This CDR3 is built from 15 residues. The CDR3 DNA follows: TGTGCCAGCAGTTTATCGACAGGGGGATCCTACGAGCAGTACTTC. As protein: CASSLSTGGSYEQYF.

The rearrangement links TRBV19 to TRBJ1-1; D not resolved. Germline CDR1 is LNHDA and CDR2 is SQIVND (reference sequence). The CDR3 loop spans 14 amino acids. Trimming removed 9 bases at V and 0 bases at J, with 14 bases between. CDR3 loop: CASSFAGMNTEAFF. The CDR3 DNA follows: TGTGCCAGCAGCTTCGCGGGAATGAACACTGAAGCTTTCTTT.

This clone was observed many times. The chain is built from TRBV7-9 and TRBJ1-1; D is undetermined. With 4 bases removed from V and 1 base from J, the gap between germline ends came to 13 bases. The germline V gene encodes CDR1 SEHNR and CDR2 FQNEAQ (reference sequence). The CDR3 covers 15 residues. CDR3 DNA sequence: TGTGCCAGCAGCTCCGGAGGGCTGAGGAACACTGAAGCTTTCTTT. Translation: CASSSGGLRNTEAFF. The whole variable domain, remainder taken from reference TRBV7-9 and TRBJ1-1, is DTGVSQNPRHKITKRGQNVTFRCDPISEHNRLYWYRQTLGQGPEFLTYFQNEAQLEKSRLLSDRFSAERPKGSFSTLEIQRTEQGDSAMYLCASSSGGLRNTEAFFGQGTRLTVV.

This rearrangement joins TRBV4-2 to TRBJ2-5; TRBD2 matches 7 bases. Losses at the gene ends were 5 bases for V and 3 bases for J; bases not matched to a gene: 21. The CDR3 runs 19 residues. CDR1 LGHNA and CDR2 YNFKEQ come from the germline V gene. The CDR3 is CASSFPGGGEQPEEETQYF. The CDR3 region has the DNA TGTGCCAGCAGCTTCCCTGGGGGGGGAGAGCAGCCTGAAGAAGAGACCCAGTACTTC.

The CDR3 spells CATGRGQGANEKLFF. The CDR3 DNA follows: TGTGCCACGGGCAGGGGTCAAGGGGCTAATGAAAAACTGTTTTTT. V usage is TRBV15 and J usage is TRBJ1-4; tentatively, D is TRBD1 (6 bases). V gave up 9 bases and J gave up 3 bases, with 17 bases separating them. The length of the CDR3 is 15 residues. Germline CDR1 is LNHNV and CDR2 is YYDKDF (reference sequence).

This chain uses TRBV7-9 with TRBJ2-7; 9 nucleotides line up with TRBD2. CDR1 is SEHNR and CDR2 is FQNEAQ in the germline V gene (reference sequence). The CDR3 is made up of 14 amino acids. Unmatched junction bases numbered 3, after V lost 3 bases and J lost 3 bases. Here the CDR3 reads CASSLGTSIYEQYF. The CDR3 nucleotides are TGTGCCAGCAGCTTGGGGACTAGCATCTACGAGCAGTACTTC.

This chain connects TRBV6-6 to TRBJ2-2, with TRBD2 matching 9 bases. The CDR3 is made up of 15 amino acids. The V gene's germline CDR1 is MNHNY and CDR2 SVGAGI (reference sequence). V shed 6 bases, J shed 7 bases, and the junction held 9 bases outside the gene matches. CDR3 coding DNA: TGTGCCAGCAGCGCTAGCGGGATTACTGGCGGGGAGCTGTTTTTT. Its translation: CASSASGITGGELFF.

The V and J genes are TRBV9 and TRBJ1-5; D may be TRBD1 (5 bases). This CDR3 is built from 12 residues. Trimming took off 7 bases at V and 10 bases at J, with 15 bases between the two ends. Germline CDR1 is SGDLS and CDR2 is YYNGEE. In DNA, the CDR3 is TGTGCCAGCGGGACTCCCGGCCGCCCCCAGCATTTT. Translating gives CASGTPGRPQHF.

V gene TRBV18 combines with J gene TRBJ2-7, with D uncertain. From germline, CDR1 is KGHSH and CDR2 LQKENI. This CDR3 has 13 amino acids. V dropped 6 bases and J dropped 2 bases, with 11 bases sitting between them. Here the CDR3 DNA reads TGTGCCAGCTCGAGTCACGCGACCTACGAGCAGTACTTC. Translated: CASSSHATYEQYF.

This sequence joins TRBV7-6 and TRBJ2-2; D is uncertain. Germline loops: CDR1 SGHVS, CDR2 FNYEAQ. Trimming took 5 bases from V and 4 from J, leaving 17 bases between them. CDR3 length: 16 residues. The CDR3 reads CASSPTSRLGTGELFF. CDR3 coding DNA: TGTGCCAGCAGCCCTACCTCCCGACTTGGCACCGGGGAGCTGTTTTTT.

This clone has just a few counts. The CDR3, as DNA: TGTGCCAGCAGTTACTCGAACACAGCCTGGACCCAGTACTTC. Protein sequence: CASSYSNTAWTQYF. This rearrangement joins TRBV6-6 to TRBJ2-5; D remains unclear. This CDR3 has 14 amino acids. The germline V gene has CDR1 MNHNY and CDR2 SVGAGI (reference sequence). With 0 bases removed from V and 7 bases from J, the gap between germline ends came to 12 bases.

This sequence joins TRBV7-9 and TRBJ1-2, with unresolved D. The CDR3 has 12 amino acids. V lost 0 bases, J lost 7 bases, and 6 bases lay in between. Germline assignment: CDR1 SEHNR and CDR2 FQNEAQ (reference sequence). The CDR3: CASSLAGRGYTF. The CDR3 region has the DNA TGTGCCAGCAGCTTAGCCGGCCGTGGCTACACCTTC.

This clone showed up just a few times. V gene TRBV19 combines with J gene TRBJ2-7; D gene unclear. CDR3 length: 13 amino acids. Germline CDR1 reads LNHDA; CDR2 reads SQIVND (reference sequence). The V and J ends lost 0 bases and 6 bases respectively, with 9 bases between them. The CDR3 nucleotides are TGTGCCAGTAGTATAGATCCCCAAGGCGAGCAGTACTTC. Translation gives CASSIDPQGEQYF.

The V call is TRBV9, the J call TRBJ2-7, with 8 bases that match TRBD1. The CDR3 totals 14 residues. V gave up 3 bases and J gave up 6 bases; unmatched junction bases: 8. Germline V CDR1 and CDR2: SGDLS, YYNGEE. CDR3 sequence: CASSEGQVISEQYF. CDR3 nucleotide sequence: TGTGCCAGCAGCGAGGGACAGGTAATTAGCGAGCAGTACTTC.

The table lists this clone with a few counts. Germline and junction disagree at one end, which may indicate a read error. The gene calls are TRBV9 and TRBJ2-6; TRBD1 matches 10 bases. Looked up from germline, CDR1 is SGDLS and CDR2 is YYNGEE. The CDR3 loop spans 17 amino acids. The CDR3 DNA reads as TGTGCCCGCAGCGGCGGACAGGGGGGAAGTGGGGCCAACGTCCTGACTTTC. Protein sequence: CARSGGQGGSGANVLTF. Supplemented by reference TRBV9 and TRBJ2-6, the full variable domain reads DSGVTQTPKHLITATGQRVTLRCSPRSGDLSVYWYQQSLDQGLQFLIQYYNGEERAKGNILERFSAQQFPDLHSELNLSSLELGDSALYFCARSGGQGGSGANVLTFGAGSRLTVL.

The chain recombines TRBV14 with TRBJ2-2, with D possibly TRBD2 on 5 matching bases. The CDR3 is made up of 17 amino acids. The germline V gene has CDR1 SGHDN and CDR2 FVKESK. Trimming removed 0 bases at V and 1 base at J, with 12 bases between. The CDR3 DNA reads TGTGCCAGCAGCCAAGATGAGGGCTTATGGAACACCGGGGAGCTGTTTTTT. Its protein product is CASSQDEGLWNTGELFF.

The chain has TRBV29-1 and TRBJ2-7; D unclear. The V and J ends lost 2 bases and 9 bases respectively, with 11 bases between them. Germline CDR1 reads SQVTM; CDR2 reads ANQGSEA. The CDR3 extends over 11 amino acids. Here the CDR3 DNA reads TGCAGCGTTGAAAAACTCTCCAGGCAGTACTTC. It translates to CSVEKLSRQYF.

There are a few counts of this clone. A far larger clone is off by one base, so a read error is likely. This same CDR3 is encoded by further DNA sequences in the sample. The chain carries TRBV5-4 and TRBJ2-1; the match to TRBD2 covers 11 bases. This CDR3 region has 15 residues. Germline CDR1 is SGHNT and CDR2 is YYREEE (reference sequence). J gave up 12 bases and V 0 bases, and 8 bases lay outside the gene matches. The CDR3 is CASSLDGLAGPGQFF. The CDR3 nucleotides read TGTGCCAGCAGCTTGGATGGACTAGCGGGCCCCGGGCAGTTCTTC. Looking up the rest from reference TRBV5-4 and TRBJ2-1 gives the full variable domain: ETGVTQSPTHLIKTRGQQVTLRCSSQSGHNTVSWYQQALGQGPQFIFQYYREEENGRGNFPPRFSGLQFPNYSSELNVNALELDDSALYLCASSLDGLAGPGQFFGPGTRLTVL.

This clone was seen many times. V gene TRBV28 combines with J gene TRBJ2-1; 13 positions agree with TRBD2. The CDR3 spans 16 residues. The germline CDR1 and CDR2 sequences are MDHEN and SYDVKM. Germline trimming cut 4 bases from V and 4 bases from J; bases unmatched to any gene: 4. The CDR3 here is CASSSGTSGMYNEQFF. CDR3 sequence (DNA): TGTGCCAGCAGTTCAGGGACTAGCGGGATGTACAATGAGCAGTTCTTC. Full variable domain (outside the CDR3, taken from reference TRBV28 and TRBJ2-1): DVKVTQSSRYLVKRTGEKVFLECVQDMDHENMFWYRQDPGLGLRLIYFSYDVKMKEKGDIPEGYSVSREKKERFSLILESASTNQTSMYLCASSSGTSGMYNEQFFGPGTRLTVL.